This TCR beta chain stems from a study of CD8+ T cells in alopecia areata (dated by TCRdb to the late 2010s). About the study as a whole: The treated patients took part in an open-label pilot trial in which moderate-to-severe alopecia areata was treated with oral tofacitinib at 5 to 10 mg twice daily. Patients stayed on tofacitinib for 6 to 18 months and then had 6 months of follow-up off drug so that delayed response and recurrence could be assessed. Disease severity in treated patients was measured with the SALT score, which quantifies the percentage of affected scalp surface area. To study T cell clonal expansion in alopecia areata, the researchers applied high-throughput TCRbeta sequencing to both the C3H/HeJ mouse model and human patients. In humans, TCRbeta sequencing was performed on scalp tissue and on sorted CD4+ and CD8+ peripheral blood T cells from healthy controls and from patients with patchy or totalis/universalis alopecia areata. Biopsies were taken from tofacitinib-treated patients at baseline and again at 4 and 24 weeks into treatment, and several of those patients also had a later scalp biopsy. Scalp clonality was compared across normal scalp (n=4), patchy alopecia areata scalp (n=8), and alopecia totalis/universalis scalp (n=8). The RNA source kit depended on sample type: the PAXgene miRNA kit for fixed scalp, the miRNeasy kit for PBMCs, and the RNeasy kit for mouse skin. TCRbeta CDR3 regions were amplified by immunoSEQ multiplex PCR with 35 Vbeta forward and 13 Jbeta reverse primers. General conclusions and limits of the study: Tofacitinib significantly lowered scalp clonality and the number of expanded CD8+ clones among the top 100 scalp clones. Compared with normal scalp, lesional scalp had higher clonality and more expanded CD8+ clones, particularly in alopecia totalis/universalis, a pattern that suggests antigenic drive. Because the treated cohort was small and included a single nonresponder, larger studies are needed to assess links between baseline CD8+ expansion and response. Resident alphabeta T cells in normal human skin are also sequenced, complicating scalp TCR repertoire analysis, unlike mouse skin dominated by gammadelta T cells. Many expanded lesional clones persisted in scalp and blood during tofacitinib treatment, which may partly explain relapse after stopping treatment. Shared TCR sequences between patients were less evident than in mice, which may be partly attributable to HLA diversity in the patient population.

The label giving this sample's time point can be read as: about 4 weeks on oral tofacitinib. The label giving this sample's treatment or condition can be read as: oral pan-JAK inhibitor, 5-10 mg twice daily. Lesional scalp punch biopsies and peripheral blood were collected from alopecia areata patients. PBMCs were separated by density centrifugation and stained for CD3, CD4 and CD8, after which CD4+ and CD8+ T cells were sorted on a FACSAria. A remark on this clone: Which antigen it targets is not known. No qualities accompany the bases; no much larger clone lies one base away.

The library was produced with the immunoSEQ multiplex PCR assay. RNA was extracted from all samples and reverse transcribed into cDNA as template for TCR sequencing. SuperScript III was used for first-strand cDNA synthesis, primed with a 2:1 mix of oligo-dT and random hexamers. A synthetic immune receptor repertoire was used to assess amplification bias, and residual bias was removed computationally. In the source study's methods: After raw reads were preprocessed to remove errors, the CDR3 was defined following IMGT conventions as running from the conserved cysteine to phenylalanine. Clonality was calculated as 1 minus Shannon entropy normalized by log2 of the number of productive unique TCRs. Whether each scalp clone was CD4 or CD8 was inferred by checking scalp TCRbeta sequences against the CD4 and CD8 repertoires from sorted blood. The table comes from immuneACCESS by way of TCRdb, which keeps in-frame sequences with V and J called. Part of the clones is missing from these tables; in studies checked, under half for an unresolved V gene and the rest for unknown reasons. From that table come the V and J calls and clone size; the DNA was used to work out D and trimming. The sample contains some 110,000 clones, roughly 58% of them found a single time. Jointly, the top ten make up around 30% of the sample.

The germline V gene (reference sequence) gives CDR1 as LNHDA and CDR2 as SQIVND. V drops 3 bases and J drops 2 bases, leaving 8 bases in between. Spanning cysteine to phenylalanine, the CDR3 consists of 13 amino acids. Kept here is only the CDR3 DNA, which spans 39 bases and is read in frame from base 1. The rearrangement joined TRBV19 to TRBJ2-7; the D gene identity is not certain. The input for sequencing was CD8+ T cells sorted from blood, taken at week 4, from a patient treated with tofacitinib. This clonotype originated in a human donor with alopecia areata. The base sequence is TGTGCCAGTAGTATGGCAGCCACCTACGAGCAGTACTTC. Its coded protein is CASSMAATYEQYF. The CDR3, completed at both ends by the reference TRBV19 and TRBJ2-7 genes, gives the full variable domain DGGITQSPKYLFRKEGQNVTLSCEQNLNHDAMYWYRQDPGQGLRLIYYSQIVNDFQKGDIAEGYSVSREKKESFPLTVTSAQKNPTAFYLCASSMAATYEQYFGPGTRLTVT.